This TCR beta chain appears in the sequencing data of a study of blood T cell repertoires in COVID-19. Sequenced by immunoSEQ multiplex PCR; TCRdb stores in-frame clones only, minus some. The data contain approximately 200,000 clones, roughly 88% of them seen just once; the ten biggest clones take up 1.5%. With 5 bases removed from V and 4 bases from J, the gap between germline ends came to 11 bases. The CDR3 spans 13 residues. This clone was found once. The sequencing sample was made of peripheral blood. The gene calls are TRBV12-3 or TRBV12-4 and TRBJ1-2; D may be TRBD1 (5 bases). The sequence was obtained from a man aged 18-30 years with active or convalescent COVID-19. CDR3 bases: TGTGCCAGCAGTCCCCAGGGTTTCTATGGCTACACCTTC. Translation gives CASSPQGFYGYTF.